The rows below give T cell receptor beta chains drawn from one sample of a study of T cell clonotyping in hematopoietic cell transplantation. TCRdb's copy holds only in-frame clones and misses some; the assay was immunoSEQ multiplex PCR. The sample consists of about 38,000 clones, 90% to 95% of them appearing once. Here the sequenced sample was peripheral blood mononuclear cells, taken before stem cell transplant. These receptors originate from a middle-aged man with chronic myeloid leukemia. Some clones in this sample may be carry-over from other donors' samples. The CDR3 runs from the conserved cysteine through the conserved F or W. A D gene is named only where the DNA matches it firmly. A clone size is listed for some rows: how often the clone was seen (once, few, many), or a class if it is expanded.

cdr3_nt: TGTGCCAGCAGGAATGGAAACACCATATATTTT
cdr3_aa: CASRNGNTIYF
j_call: TRBJ1-3
clone_size: NA
d_call: NA
v_call: TRBV6-5

cdr3_nt: TGTGCCAGTAGTGTCGATGGACAGGGGCTTAGAGAGCAGTACTTC
cdr3_aa: CASSVDGQGLREQYF
j_call: TRBJ2-5
clone_size: NA
d_call: TRBD1
v_call: TRBV19

cdr3_nt: TGTGCCAGCAGCTTGGCCTCGGACACTGAAGCTTTCTTT
cdr3_aa: CASSLASDTEAFF
j_call: TRBJ1-1
clone_size: NA
d_call: NA
v_call: TRBV5-5

cdr3_nt: TGTGCCAGCAAAGACAGGGAGGGTGACACTGAAGCTTTCTTT
cdr3_aa: CASKDREGDTEAFF
j_call: TRBJ1-1
clone_size: NA
d_call: TRBD1
v_call: TRBV2

cdr3_nt: TGTGCCTCACACAGGGATTTGACTGAAGCTTTCTTT
cdr3_aa: CASHRDLTEAFF
j_call: TRBJ1-1
clone_size: NA
d_call: NA
v_call: TRBV30

cdr3_nt: TGTGCCAGCAGGCACAGGGAGGGCACTGAAGCTTTCTTT
cdr3_aa: CASRHREGTEAFF
j_call: TRBJ1-1
clone_size: NA
d_call: NA
v_call: TRBV21-1

cdr3_nt: TGTGCCAGTAGCGACAGGGGTGCTAATGAAAAACTGTTTTTT
cdr3_aa: CASSDRGANEKLFF
j_call: TRBJ1-4
clone_size: NA
d_call: TRBD1
v_call: TRBV19

cdr3_nt: TGTGCCACCAGCAGAGATGCGGCTAACTATGGCTACACCTTC
cdr3_aa: CATSRDAANYGYTF
j_call: TRBJ1-2
clone_size: NA
d_call: NA
v_call: TRBV15

cdr3_nt: TGCGCCAGCAGCGGGGACAGGGTGGTCGCCGGGGAGCTGTTTTTT
cdr3_aa: CASSGDRVVAGELFF
j_call: TRBJ2-2
clone_size: NA
d_call: TRBD1
v_call: TRBV5-1

cdr3_nt: TGCGCCAGCAGCCAAATCTATGGCCCCAATCAGCCCCAGCATTTT
cdr3_aa: CASSQIYGPNQPQHF
j_call: TRBJ1-5
clone_size: NA
d_call: NA
v_call: TRBV4-1

cdr3_nt: TGTGCCAGTACCTCGGGACAGTGGCTTTTGAGGAACACTGAAGCTTTCTTT
cdr3_aa: CASTSGQWLLRNTEAFF
j_call: TRBJ1-1
clone_size: NA
d_call: TRBD1
v_call: TRBV19

cdr3_nt: TGTGCCTGGAGAGGCCGGTTCTATAATTCACCCCTCCACTTT
cdr3_aa: CAWRGRFYNSPLHF
j_call: TRBJ1-6
clone_size: NA
d_call: NA
v_call: TRBV30

cdr3_nt: TGTGCCAGCAGTTTCAGGCCCAGGGTGAGGGATACGCAGTATTTT
cdr3_aa: CASSFRPRVRDTQYF
j_call: TRBJ2-3
clone_size: once
d_call: NA
v_call: TRBV28

cdr3_nt: TGTGCCAGCAGCGCTCACAGGGGAACAGATACGCAGTATTTT
cdr3_aa: CASSAHRGTDTQYF
j_call: TRBJ2-3
clone_size: NA
d_call: TRBD1
v_call: TRBV9

cdr3_nt: TGTGCCAGCAGCCACTCTAGCGGAGGAAACTACAATGAGCAGTTCTTC
cdr3_aa: CASSHSSGGNYNEQFF
j_call: TRBJ2-1
clone_size: NA
d_call: TRBD2
v_call: TRBV7-2

cdr3_nt: TGTGCCAGCAGTTTGGGTGGGGGGAAAGGCACTGAAGCTTTCTTT
cdr3_aa: CASSLGGGKGTEAFF
j_call: TRBJ1-1
clone_size: NA
d_call: NA
v_call: TRBV28

cdr3_nt: TGTGCCAGCTCTCCGGGACAGGGGGCCGATAATGAGCAGTTCTTC
cdr3_aa: CASSPGQGADNEQFF
j_call: TRBJ2-1
clone_size: NA
d_call: TRBD1
v_call: TRBV18

cdr3_nt: TGTGCCAGCAGCTTACAGGAGACCCAGTACTTC
cdr3_aa: CASSLQETQYF
j_call: TRBJ2-5
clone_size: once
d_call: NA
v_call: TRBV6-1